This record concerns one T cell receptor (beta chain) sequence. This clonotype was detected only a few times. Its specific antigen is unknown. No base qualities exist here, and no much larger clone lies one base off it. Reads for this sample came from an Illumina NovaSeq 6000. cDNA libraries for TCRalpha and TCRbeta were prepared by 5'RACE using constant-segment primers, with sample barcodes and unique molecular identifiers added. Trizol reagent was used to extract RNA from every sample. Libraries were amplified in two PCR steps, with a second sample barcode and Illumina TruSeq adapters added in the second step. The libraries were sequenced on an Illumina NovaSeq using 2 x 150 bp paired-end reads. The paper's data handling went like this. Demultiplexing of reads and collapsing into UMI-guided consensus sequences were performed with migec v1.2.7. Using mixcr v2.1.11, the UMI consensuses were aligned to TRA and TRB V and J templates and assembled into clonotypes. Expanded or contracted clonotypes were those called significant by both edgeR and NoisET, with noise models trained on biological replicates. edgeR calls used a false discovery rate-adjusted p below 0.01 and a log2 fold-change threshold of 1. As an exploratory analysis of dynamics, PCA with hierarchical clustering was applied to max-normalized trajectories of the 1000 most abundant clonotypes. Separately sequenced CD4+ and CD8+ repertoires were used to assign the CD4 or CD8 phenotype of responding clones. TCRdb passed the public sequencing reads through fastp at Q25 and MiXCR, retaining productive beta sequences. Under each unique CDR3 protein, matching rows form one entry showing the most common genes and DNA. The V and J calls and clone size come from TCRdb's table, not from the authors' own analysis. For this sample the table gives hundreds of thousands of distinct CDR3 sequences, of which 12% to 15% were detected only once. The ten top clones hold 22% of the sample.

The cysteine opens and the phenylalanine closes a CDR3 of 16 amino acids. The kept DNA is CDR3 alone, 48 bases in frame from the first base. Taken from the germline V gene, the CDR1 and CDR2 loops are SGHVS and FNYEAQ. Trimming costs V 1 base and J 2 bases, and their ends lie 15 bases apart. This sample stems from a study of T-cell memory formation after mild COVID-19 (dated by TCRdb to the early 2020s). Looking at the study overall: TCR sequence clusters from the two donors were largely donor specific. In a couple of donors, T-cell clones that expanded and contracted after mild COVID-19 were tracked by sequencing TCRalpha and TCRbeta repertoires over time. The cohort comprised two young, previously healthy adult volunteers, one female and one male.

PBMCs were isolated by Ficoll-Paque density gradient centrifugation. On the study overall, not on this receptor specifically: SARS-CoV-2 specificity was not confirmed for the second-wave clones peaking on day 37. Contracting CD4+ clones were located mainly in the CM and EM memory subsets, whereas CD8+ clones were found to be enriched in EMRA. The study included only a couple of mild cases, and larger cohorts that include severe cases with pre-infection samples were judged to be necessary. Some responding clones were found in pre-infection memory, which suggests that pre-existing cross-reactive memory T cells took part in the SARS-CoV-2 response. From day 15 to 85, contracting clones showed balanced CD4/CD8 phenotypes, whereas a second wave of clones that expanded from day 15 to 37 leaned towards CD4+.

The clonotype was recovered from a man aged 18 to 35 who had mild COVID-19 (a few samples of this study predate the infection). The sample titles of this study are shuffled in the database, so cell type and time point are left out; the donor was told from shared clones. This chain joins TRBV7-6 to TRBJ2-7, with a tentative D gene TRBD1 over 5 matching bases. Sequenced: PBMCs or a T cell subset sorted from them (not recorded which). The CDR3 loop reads CASSLGGRASPYEQYF. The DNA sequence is TGTGCCAGCAGCTTAGGGGGCAGGGCAAGCCCCTACGAGCAGTACTTC.